A single sample gave rise to the 32 T cell receptor beta chains below, sequenced in a study of blood T cell repertoires in COVID-19. Sequenced by immunoSEQ multiplex PCR; TCRdb stores in-frame clones only, minus some. This sample carries 100,000 or so clones, about 88% of them seen once, and the ten largest clones take about 3%. Sequencing used peripheral blood. The receptors were gathered from a man aged 50 or older with active or convalescent COVID-19.

The DNA of the CDR3 is TGTGCCAGCAGCCAAGACAGGGTCGGATGGGCGCGTGAAAAACTGTTTTTT. Protein: CASSQDRVGWAREKLFF. This sequence joins TRBV7-6 and TRBJ1-4, with 7 nucleotides matching TRBD1. Germline V lookup: CDR1 SGHVS, CDR2 FNYEAQ. J was trimmed by 7 bases and V by 5 bases; bases with no gene match: 16. This CDR3 spans 17 amino acids. Full variable domain (outside the CDR3, taken from reference TRBV7-6 and TRBJ1-4): GAGVSQSPRYKVTKRGQDVALRCDPISGHVSLYWYRQALGQGPEFLTYFNYEAQQDKSGLPNDRFSAERPEGSISTLTIQRTEQRDSAMYRCASSQDRVGWAREKLFFGSGTQLSVL.

The CDR3 spells CAISGLAIEQFF. The CDR3 DNA follows: TGTGCCATCAGCGGACTAGCCATTGAGCAGTTCTTC. J is TRBJ2-1 and V is TRBV10-3; 8 bases agree with TRBD2. This CDR3 spans 12 amino acids. The V gene end was trimmed by 6 bases and the J gene end by 9 bases; junction bases not matched to a gene: 4. The germline CDR1 and CDR2 sequences are ENHRY and SYGVKD.

The gene calls are TRBV7-6 and TRBJ2-3; TRBD1 might be the D (6 bases). The CDR3 sequence is 15 residues long. Looked up from germline, CDR1 is SGHVS and CDR2 is FNYEAQ. V was shortened by 1 base and J by 2 bases, with 10 bases between the two germline ends. The DNA of the CDR3 is TGTGCCAGCAGCTTAGGGGGGCCCAACACAGATACGCAGTATTTT. Translating it yields CASSLGGPNTDTQYF.

The J gene is TRBJ2-3, the V gene TRBV5-1; 10 nucleotides align to TRBD1. With V trimmed by 4 bases and J by 1 base, 3 bases remained unmatched. This CDR3 region has 15 residues. Germline values: CDR1 SGHRS, CDR2 YFSETQ. The CDR3 nucleotides read TGCGCCAGCAGCATTGACAGGGGGCGCACAGATACGCAGTATTTT. It encodes CASSIDRGRTDTQYF.

CDR3 amino acids: CASSDTSYSGNTIYF. CDR3 nucleotide sequence: TGTGCCAGCAGTGATACCTCCTACTCTGGAAACACCATATATTTT. The chain combines TRBV28 with TRBJ1-3, with D hard to call. Looked up from germline, CDR1 is MDHEN and CDR2 is SYDVKM. V gave up 5 bases and J gave up 0 bases, with 11 bases separating them. The CDR3 contains 15 residues.

The V and J genes are TRBV29-1 and TRBJ2-3, with TRBD2 as a possible D gene (5 bases). Per the germline V gene, CDR1 is SQVTM and CDR2 is ANQGSEA. The CDR3 is made up of 13 amino acids. Trimming took 5 bases from V and 2 from J, leaving 11 bases between them. The CDR3 DNA reads as TGCAGCGTTCGGGGTAAGAACACAGATACGCAGTATTTT. Translating it yields CSVRGKNTDTQYF.

This chain links TRBV28 with TRBJ1-6; 10 nucleotides align to TRBD1. From germline, CDR1 is MDHEN and CDR2 SYDVKM. V shed 4 bases and J 5 bases; nucleotides not matched to a gene: 5. The CDR3 spans 16 residues. The DNA for the CDR3 is TGTGCCAGCAGTTCTCCAGGACAGGGGGATAATTCACCCCTCCACTTT. It encodes CASSSPGQGDNSPLHF. Looking up the rest from reference TRBV28 and TRBJ1-6 gives the full variable domain: DVKVTQSSRYLVKRTGEKVFLECVQDMDHENMFWYRQDPGLGLRLIYFSYDVKMKEKGDIPEGYSVSREKKERFSLILESASTNQTSMYLCASSSPGQGDNSPLHFGNGTRLTVT.

The DNA of the CDR3 is TGTGCCAGCAGCCAACGGGGGGGGTTCGAGGAAAAACTGTTTTTT. It encodes CASSQRGGFEEKLFF. The chain links TRBV3-1 (or the pseudogene TRBV3-2) to TRBJ1-4; the D gene is possibly TRBD1 (5 bases). Looked up from germline, CDR1 is LGHDT and CDR2 is YNNKEL (reference sequence). Deletions cut 2 bases from V and 8 bases from J, with 15 bases between. The CDR3 spans 15 residues.

In nucleotides, the CDR3 is TGTGCCAGCAGCCTTGGACAGGGCGGATTGGATGGCTACACCTTC. Translation: CASSLGQGGLDGYTF. V is TRBV6-6 and J is TRBJ1-2, with 8 bases fitting TRBD1. V shed 6 bases, J shed 6 bases, and the junction held 12 bases outside the gene matches. The CDR3 totals 15 residues. CDR1 and CDR2 (germline): MNHNY, SVGAGI (reference sequence).

The genes are TRBV11-2 and TRBJ1-4, with D perhaps matching TRBD1 (5 bases). The CDR3 runs to 17 residues. V was shortened by 0 bases and J by 0 bases, with 11 bases between the two germline ends. The germline V gene has CDR1 SGHAT and CDR2 FQNNGV. The CDR3 sequence: CASSLEGIGATNEKLFF. The CDR3 region has the DNA TGTGCCAGCAGCTTAGAAGGGATAGGGGCAACTAATGAAAAACTGTTTTTT.

The CDR3 protein is CASSSGSDLNTGELFF. CDR3 nucleotide sequence: TGTGCCAGCAGCTCAGGTTCCGACCTGAACACCGGGGAGCTGTTTTTT. This sequence joins TRBV5-4 and TRBJ2-2; D not certain. V was cut by 3 bases and J by 1 base, with 13 bases left in between. Germline values: CDR1 SGHNT, CDR2 YYREEE (reference sequence). The CDR3 totals 16 residues.

The chain uses TRBV7-2 and TRBJ1-1; D may be TRBD1 (6 bases). Trimming took 1 base from V and 1 from J, leaving 7 bases between them. The CDR3 spans 14 residues. CDR1 is SGHTA, CDR2 FQGNSA, per germline. CDR3 protein: CASSLGTANTEAFF. The CDR3 coding sequence is TGTGCCAGCAGCTTAGGGACAGCGAACACTGAAGCTTTCTTT.

As DNA, the CDR3 is TGTGCCATCAGTGAGAACGGAGACTATGGCTACACCTTC. Protein sequence: CAISENGDYGYTF. The chain uses TRBV10-3 and TRBJ1-2; D remains ambiguous. The CDR3 is 13 amino acids. Trimming removed 2 bases from V and 3 bases from J, with 7 bases in between. The germline V gene encodes CDR1 ENHRY and CDR2 SYGVKD.

The chain has TRBV25-1 and TRBJ2-5; TRBD1 is a possible D gene (5 bases). V lost 7 bases, J lost 1 base, and 10 bases lay in between. The V gene's germline CDR1 is MGHDK and CDR2 SYGVNS. This CDR3 has 13 residues. CDR3 nucleotide sequence: TGTGCCAGCAAAGGACAAGTCCAAGAGACCCAGTACTTC. It translates to CASKGQVQETQYF.

The CDR3 DNA follows: TGTGCCAGCAGCTTTGGGGCCAACACAAATTCACCCCTCCACTTT. As protein: CASSFGANTNSPLHF. The rearrangement uses TRBV11-3 and TRBJ1-6; possibly TRBD1 for D (5 bases). The germline gives CDR1 SGHNT, CDR2 YENEEA. The CDR3 spans 15 residues. V gave up 3 bases and J gave up 7 bases, with 13 bases separating them. Based on the CDR3 plus reference TRBV11-3 and TRBJ1-6, the full variable domain is EAGVVQSPRYKIIEKKQPVAFWCNPISGHNTLYWYLQNLGQGPELLIRYENEEAVDDSQLPKDRFSAERLKGVDSTLKIQPAELGDSAVYLCASSFGANTNSPLHFGNGTRLTVT.

V is TRBV7-9 and J is TRBJ1-1, with a tentative D call TRBD1 (5 bases). Deletions cut 5 bases from V and 0 bases from J, with 13 bases between. Looked up from germline, CDR1 is SEHNR and CDR2 is FQNEAQ (reference sequence). The CDR3 consists of 15 residues. The CDR3 loop is CASSVWDSLNTEAFF. The DNA for the CDR3 is TGTGCCAGCAGCGTATGGGACTCCCTGAACACTGAAGCTTTCTTT.

The genes are TRBV5-1 and TRBJ1-2, with 10 nucleotides matching TRBD1. CDR1 is SGHRS, CDR2 YFSETQ, per germline. J lost 5 bases, V lost 3 bases, and 7 bases had no gene match. The CDR3 has 15 amino acids. CDR3 protein: CASSSQRQGAYGYTF. The DNA of the CDR3 is TGCGCCAGCAGCTCCCAACGACAGGGGGCGTATGGCTACACCTTC.

Points on this clone: The sample carries other DNA sequences with the same CDR3. The rearrangement joins TRBV18 to TRBJ1-2, with 10 bases matching TRBD1. The CDR3 is made up of 14 amino acids. Germline CDR1 KGHSH, CDR2 LQKENI. Trimming at V came to 3 bases and at J to 6 bases, leaving 4 bases not matched to a gene. Here the CDR3 DNA reads TGTGCCAGCTCACCTGGACAGGGGGTGGATGGCTACACCTTC. Protein product: CASSPGQGVDGYTF.

The chain is built from TRBV10-3 and TRBJ2-3; the match to TRBD1 covers 7 bases. Germline values: CDR1 ENHRY, CDR2 SYGVKD. The CDR3 sequence is 15 residues long. V lost 1 base to trimming and J lost 2 bases; unmatched junction nucleotides: 3. CDR3 DNA sequence: TGTGCCATCAGTGAGTTGGGGACAGACACAGATACGCAGTATTTT. It translates to CAISELGTDTDTQYF.

The V call is TRBV15, the J call TRBJ1-5; D gene uncertain. CDR1 is LNHNV, CDR2 YYDKDF, per germline (reference sequence). This CDR3 has 14 residues. V shed 0 bases and J shed 8 bases, with 11 bases lying between them. DNA of the CDR3: TGTGCCACCAGCAGAGATCGGGGTGGGGAGCCCCAGCATTTT. As protein: CATSRDRGGEPQHF.

The chain links TRBV18 to TRBJ2-3, with 8 nucleotides matching TRBD1. The CDR3 is 15 residues long. After removal of 5 bases from V and 2 bases from J, the junction contained 6 bases not matched to a gene. Germline V lookup: CDR1 KGHSH, CDR2 LQKENI. CDR3 DNA: TGTGCCAGCTCATTCCGACAGGGGAACACAGATACGCAGTATTTT. It is translated as CASSFRQGNTDTQYF.

The chain has TRBV18 and TRBJ1-4, with D uncertain. The germline CDR1 and CDR2 sequences are KGHSH and LQKENI. Trimming removed 5 bases from V and 0 bases from J, with 13 bases in between. The CDR3 totals 16 residues. CDR3 loop: CASSSRLDATNEKLFF. The CDR3 DNA reads as TGTGCCAGCTCATCCCGACTTGATGCAACTAATGAAAAACTGTTTTTT.

V is TRBV11-2 and J is TRBJ1-4; 7 nucleotides line up with TRBD1. The CDR3 runs 15 residues. Trimming took 5 bases from V and 1 from J; bases not matched to a gene: 4. Germline V lookup: CDR1 SGHAT, CDR2 FQNNGV. CDR3 loop: CASSPRQGTNEKLFF. DNA of the CDR3: TGTGCCAGCAGCCCCCGACAGGGAACTAATGAAAAACTGTTTTTT.

This clone was recorded once. The V and J genes are TRBV27 and TRBJ2-3, with 8 bases aligning to TRBD1. The CDR3 contains 14 residues. Trimming took 6 bases from V and 2 from J; bases not matched to a gene: 4. Germline CDR1 MNHEY, CDR2 SMNVEV (reference sequence). CDR3 loop: CASRRTGFTDTQYF. In DNA form, the CDR3 reads TGTGCCAGCAGACGGACAGGGTTCACAGATACGCAGTATTTT.

This chain links TRBV11-2 with TRBJ2-1, with 8 bases aligning to TRBD2. V shed 5 bases, J shed 0 bases, and the junction held 6 bases outside the gene matches. This CDR3 has 16 residues. Germline V gene data show CDR1 as SGHAT and CDR2 as FQNNGV. CDR3: CASSPASGSSYNEQFF. The CDR3 DNA reads TGTGCCAGCAGCCCAGCAAGCGGGAGCTCCTACAATGAGCAGTTCTTC.

This clone was detected only once. The chain carries TRBV9 and TRBJ2-3; 11 nucleotides match TRBD2. The V and J ends lost 0 bases and 4 bases, in that order; junction bases with no gene match: 1. CDR1 and CDR2 from the germline V gene are SGDLS and YYNGEE. The CDR3 sequence is 15 residues long. The CDR3 bases are TGTGCCAGCAGCGTAGTTAGCGGGGGGGCAGATACGCAGTATTTT. This codes for CASSVVSGGADTQYF.

This clone was picked up one time. This chain links TRBV2 with TRBJ1-4, with D tentatively TRBD1 (5 bases). The germline gives CDR1 SNHLY, CDR2 FYNNEI. Deletions cut 4 bases from V and 4 bases from J, with 7 bases between. This CDR3 contains 13 residues. Here the CDR3 DNA reads TGTGCCAGCAGTGCAGGGATTAATGAAAAACTGTTTTTT. As protein: CASSAGINEKLFF.

In nucleotides, the CDR3 is TGTGCCAGCAGCTTGAGGACAGGGCTAGGCTACACCTTC. Its protein is CASSLRTGLGYTF. The chain is built from TRBV11-2 and TRBJ1-2; 8 bases are a match to TRBD1. After removal of 3 bases from V and 8 bases from J, the junction contained 5 bases not matched to a gene. The CDR3 extends over 13 amino acids. Germline V lookup: CDR1 SGHAT, CDR2 FQNNGV.

The chain joins TRBV14 to TRBJ2-3; the match to TRBD2 covers 8 bases. CDR1 is SGHDN and CDR2 is FVKESK in the germline V gene. This CDR3 contains 14 residues. V was clipped by 6 bases and J by 5 bases; unmatched bases: 7. The CDR3 protein is CASRSGTSVDTQYF. CDR3 nucleotide sequence: TGTGCCAGCAGAAGCGGGACTAGTGTAGATACGCAGTATTTT.

This clone showed up just once. V gene TRBV7-2 combines with J gene TRBJ2-5, with D possibly matching TRBD1 (6 bases). Trimming removed 1 base from V and 1 base from J, with 10 bases in between. This CDR3 is 15 amino acids long. Germline V gives CDR1 SGHTA, CDR2 FQGNSA. The CDR3 coding sequence is TGTGCCAGCAGCTTAGGAGGACAGCCCCAAGAGACCCAGTACTTC. The encoded protein is CASSLGGQPQETQYF.

The V gene is TRBV6-5, the J gene TRBJ2-7, with no clear D. V lost 6 bases and J lost 3, with 9 bases in between. From germline, CDR1 is MNHEY and CDR2 SVGAGI. The CDR3 is 12 amino acids. CDR3 in amino acids: CASSCTGYEQYV. The CDR3 DNA follows: TGTGCCAGCAGCTGCACTGGCTACGAGCAGTACGTC.

The chain couples TRBV5-1 to TRBJ2-5, with a possible D match to TRBD1 (5 bases). Per germline, CDR1 SGHRS and CDR2 YFSETQ. Trimming took off 5 bases at V and 2 bases at J, with 16 bases between the two ends. The CDR3 has 15 residues. The CDR3 protein is CASSLGANWQETQYF. CDR3 sequence (DNA): TGCGCCAGCAGTTTAGGGGCGAATTGGCAAGAGACCCAGTACTTC.